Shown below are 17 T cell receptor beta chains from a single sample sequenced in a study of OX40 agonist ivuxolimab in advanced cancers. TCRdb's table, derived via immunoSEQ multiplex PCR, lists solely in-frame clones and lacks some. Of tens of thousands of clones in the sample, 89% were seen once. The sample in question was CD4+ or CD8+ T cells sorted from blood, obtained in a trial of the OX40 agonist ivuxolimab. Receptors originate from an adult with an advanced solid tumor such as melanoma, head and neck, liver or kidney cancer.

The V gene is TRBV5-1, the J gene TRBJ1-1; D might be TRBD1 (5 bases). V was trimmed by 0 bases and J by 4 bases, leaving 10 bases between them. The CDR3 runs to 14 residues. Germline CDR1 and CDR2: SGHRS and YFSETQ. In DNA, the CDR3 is TGCGCCAGCAGCTTGGAGGCAGGGACCACTGAAGCTTTCTTT. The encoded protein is CASSLEAGTTEAFF.

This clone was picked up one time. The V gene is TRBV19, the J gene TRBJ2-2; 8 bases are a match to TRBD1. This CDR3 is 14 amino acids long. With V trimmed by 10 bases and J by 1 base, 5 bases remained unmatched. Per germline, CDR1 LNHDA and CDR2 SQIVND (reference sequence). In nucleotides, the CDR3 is TGTGCCACAACCAGGGGGCTGAACACCGGGGAGCTGTTTTTT. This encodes CATTRGLNTGELFF.

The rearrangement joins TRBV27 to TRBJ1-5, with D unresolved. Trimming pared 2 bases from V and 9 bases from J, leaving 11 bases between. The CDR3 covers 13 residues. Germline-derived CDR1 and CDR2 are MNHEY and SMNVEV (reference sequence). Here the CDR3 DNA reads TGTGCCAGCAGTTTAGAGGCCCGGGGGCCCCAGCATTTT. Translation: CASSLEARGPQHF.

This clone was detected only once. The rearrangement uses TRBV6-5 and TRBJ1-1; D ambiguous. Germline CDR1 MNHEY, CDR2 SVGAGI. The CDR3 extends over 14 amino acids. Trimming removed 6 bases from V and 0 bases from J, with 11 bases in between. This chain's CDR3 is CASSPTTVNTEAFF. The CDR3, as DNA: TGTGCCAGCAGCCCTACCACAGTGAACACTGAAGCTTTCTTT.

The CDR3 bases are TGTGCCAGCAGCCTCGGTACCTACACAGATACGCAGTATTTT. Its translation is CASSLGTYTDTQYF. The chain links TRBV7-6 to TRBJ2-3; the D is unclear. Germline V lookup: CDR1 SGHVS, CDR2 FNYEAQ. The V and J ends lost 5 bases and 2 bases respectively, with 11 bases between them. This CDR3 is 14 amino acids long.

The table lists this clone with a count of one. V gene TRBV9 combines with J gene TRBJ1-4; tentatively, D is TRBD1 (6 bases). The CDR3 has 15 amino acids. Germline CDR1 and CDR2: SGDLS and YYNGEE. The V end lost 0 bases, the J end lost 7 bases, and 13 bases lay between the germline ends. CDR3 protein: CASSVGDTSGEKLFF. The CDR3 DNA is TGTGCCAGCAGCGTAGGGGACACCTCGGGTGAAAAACTGTTTTTT.

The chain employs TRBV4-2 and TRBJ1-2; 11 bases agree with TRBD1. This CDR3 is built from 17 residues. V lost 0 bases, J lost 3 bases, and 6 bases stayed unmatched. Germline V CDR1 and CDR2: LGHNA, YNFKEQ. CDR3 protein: CASSQDLGQGVDYGYTF. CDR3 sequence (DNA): TGTGCCAGCAGCCAAGATCTGGGACAGGGGGTCGACTATGGCTACACCTTC.

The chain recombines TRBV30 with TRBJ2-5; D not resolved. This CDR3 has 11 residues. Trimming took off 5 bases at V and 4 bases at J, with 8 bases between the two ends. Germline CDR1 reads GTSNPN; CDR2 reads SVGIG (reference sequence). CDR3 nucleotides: TGTGCCTGGGAGGTGGGAGAGACCCAGTACTTC. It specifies CAWEVGETQYF.

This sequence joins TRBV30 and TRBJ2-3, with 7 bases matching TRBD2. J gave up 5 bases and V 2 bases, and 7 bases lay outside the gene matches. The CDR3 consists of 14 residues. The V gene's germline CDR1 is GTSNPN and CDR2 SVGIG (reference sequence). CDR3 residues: CAWSPGGGRDTQYF. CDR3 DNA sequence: TGTGCCTGGAGTCCTGGGGGGGGTAGAGATACGCAGTATTTT.

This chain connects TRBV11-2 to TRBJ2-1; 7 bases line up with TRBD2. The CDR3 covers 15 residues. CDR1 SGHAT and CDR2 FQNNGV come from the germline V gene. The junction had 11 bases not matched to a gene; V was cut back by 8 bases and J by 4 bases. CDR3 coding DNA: TGTGCCAGCGCTCTTCTGGTAGCGGGTTACAATGAGCAGTTCTTC. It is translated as CASALLVAGYNEQFF. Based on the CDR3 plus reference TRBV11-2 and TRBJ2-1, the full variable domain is EAGVAQSPRYKIIEKRQSVAFWCNPISGHATLYWYQQILGQGPKLLIQFQNNGVVDDSQLPKDRFSAERLKGVDSTLKIQPAKLEDSAVYLCASALLVAGYNEQFFGPGTRLTVL.

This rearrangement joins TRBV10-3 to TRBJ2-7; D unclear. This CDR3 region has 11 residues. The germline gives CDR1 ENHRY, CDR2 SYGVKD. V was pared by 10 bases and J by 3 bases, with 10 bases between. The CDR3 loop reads CATLNYYEQYF. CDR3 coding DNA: TGTGCCACCCTGAATTACTACGAGCAGTACTTC.

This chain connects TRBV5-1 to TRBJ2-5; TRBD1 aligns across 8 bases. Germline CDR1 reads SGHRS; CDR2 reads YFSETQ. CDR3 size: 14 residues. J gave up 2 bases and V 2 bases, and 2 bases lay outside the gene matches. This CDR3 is CASSFGQGQETQYF. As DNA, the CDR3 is TGCGCCAGCAGCTTCGGACAGGGACAAGAGACCCAGTACTTC.

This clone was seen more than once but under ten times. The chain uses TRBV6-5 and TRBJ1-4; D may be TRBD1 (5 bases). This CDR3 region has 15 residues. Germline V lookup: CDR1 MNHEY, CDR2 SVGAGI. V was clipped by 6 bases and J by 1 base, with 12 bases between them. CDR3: CASSHRQGTNEKLFF. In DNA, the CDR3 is TGTGCCAGCAGCCACCGGCAGGGAACTAATGAAAAACTGTTTTTT.

This CDR3 is CASSIERAGQGSEAKNIQYF. CDR3 DNA sequence: TGTGCCAGTAGTATAGAGAGGGCAGGGCAGGGGAGTGAAGCCAAAAACATTCAGTACTTC. The V and J genes are TRBV19 and TRBJ2-4; weak D call: TRBD1 (6 bases). From germline, CDR1 is LNHDA and CDR2 SQIVND (reference sequence). This CDR3 has 20 residues. Trimming stripped 0 bases from V and 0 bases from J, with 21 bases between.

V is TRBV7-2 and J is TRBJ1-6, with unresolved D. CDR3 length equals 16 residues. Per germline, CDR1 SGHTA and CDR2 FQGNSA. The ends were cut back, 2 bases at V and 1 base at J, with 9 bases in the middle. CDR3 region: CASSLTVQSYNSPLHF. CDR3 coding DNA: TGTGCCAGCAGCTTAACGGTTCAGTCCTATAATTCACCCCTCCACTTT.

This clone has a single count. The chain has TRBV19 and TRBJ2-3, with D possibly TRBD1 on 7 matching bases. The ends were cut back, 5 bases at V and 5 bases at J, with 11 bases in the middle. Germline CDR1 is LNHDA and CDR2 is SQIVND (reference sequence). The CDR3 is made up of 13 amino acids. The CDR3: CASSVQGGDTQYF. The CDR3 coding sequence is TGTGCCAGTAGTGTCCAGGGGGGAGATACGCAGTATTTT.

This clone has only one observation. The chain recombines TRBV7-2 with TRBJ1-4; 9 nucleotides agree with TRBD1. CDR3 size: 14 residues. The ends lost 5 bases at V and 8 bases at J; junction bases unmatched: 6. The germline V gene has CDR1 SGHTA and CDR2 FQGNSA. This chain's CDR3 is CASSLQGAGEKLFF. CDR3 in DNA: TGTGCCAGCAGCCTACAGGGGGCAGGGGAAAAACTGTTTTTT.